What follows describes a single T cell receptor (beta chain). The V and J ends lost 3 bases and 9 bases respectively, with 18 bases between them. The germline V gene has CDR1 MGHRA and CDR2 YSYEKL. CDR3 length equals 15 residues. The data were taken from a study of blood T cell repertoires in COVID-19. Study overall: Sites in the United States, Italy and Spain provided acute and convalescent COVID-19 samples.

The repertoire was sequenced with immunoSEQ multiplex PCR; TCRdb's copy has only in-frame clones and lacks some. The data show fewer than 30,000 clones, 90% to 95% seen once. The receptor comes from a woman aged 70 to 79 with COVID-19, enrolled during active disease. The sample comprised peripheral blood. The chain joins TRBV4-1 to TRBJ1-5; TRBD1 is a possible D gene (6 bases). The CDR3 region is CASSHPRGGPGPQHF. CDR3 sequence (DNA): TGCGCCAGCAGCCACCCTAGGGGGGGACCGGGGCCCCAGCATTTT.